These 9 T cell receptor beta chains were all obtained from the same sample, sequenced in a study of shared clonotypes between healthy human individuals. Sequencing used immunoSEQ multiplex PCR; TCRdb keeps in-frame clones, though not all of them. The sample carries roughly 640,000 clones, 97% recorded once. Sequencing was performed on naive CD4+ T cells sorted from blood. Specified subset: CD45RA+ positively selected. Every receptor here comes from a woman aged 30 to 39 in good health.

This rearrangement joins TRBV7-2 to TRBJ1-2; D remains ambiguous. Trimming removed 3 bases from V and 9 bases from J, with 8 bases in between. From germline, CDR1 is SGHTA and CDR2 FQGNSA. This CDR3 is 11 amino acids long. CDR3 amino acids: CASSFSYSYTF. CDR3 nucleotide sequence: TGTGCCAGCAGCTTCAGTTATAGCTACACCTTC.

This clone occurred a few times. The chain recombines TRBV6-5 with TRBJ1-2; D unresolved. V was trimmed by 7 bases and J by 5 bases, leaving 14 bases between them. Germline loops: CDR1 MNHEY, CDR2 SVGAGI. This CDR3 has 13 amino acids. This chain's CDR3 is CASKTGQGYGYTF. CDR3 nucleotides: TGTGCCAGCAAGACGGGCCAAGGATATGGCTACACCTTC.

This chain connects TRBV11-2 to TRBJ2-3, with 9 bases fitting TRBD2. CDR3 size: 18 residues. The V and J ends lost 8 bases and 4 bases, in that order; junction bases with no gene match: 19. Per the germline V gene, CDR1 is SGHAT and CDR2 is FQNNGV. CDR3 sequence (DNA): TGTGCCAGCCGTTACGGGGGGCGGGAGGGCCGTAGATCAGATACGCAGTATTTT. It encodes CASRYGGREGRRSDTQYF.

The chain joins TRBV5-4 to TRBJ2-5; no definite D call. This CDR3 has 12 amino acids. Germline assignment: CDR1 SGHNT and CDR2 YYREEE (reference sequence). V gave up 3 bases and J gave up 3 bases, with 6 bases separating them. CDR3 protein: CASSWLEETQYF. The CDR3 nucleotides are TGTGCCAGCAGCTGGCTTGAAGAGACCCAGTACTTC.

This sequence joins TRBV6-1 and TRBJ2-1; D is unresolved. Germline V gene lookup returns CDR1 MNHNS and CDR2 SASEGT. The CDR3 extends over 13 amino acids. V lost 6 bases to trimming and J lost 4 bases, with 10 bases between them. The CDR3: CASSSPLYNEQFF. CDR3 bases: TGTGCCAGCAGCTCTCCCCTTTACAATGAGCAGTTCTTC.

This clone was seen just once. This chain uses TRBV28 with TRBJ1-2; TRBD1 matches at 8 bases. CDR1 MDHEN and CDR2 SYDVKM come from the germline V gene. The CDR3 totals 14 residues. Trimming removed 6 bases from V and 4 bases from J; junction bases left unmatched: 7. Written as DNA, the CDR3 is TGTGCCAGCAGCCTTGGACAGGGTACCTATGGCTACACCTTC. Translating it yields CASSLGQGTYGYTF.

The chain couples TRBV7-8 to TRBJ2-1; a possible D gene is TRBD1 (6 bases). The CDR3 consists of 15 residues. V was clipped by 6 bases and J by 0 bases, with 12 bases between them. CDR1 SGHVS and CDR2 FQNEAQ come from the germline V gene. CDR3 DNA sequence: TGTGCCAGCAGTCCCGACAGGTACTCCTACAATGAGCAGTTCTTC. Residues: CASSPDRYSYNEQFF.

This rearrangement joins TRBV5-1 to TRBJ2-7, with 8 bases identical to TRBD2. CDR3 size: 16 residues. Germline CDR1 SGHRS, CDR2 YFSETQ. With 0 bases clipped from V and 6 bases from J, the junction kept 11 bases outside the gene matches. The CDR3 sequence: CASSLVVGTRETEQYF. In DNA form, the CDR3 reads TGCGCCAGCAGCTTGGTCGTCGGGACTAGAGAGACCGAGCAGTACTTC.

The sample holds one count of this clone. The chain employs TRBV11-2 and TRBJ2-5; D tentatively fits TRBD1 or TRBD2 (5 bases each). Germline CDR1 is SGHAT and CDR2 is FQNNGV. The CDR3 is made up of 15 amino acids. V was shortened by 1 base and J by 5 bases, with 14 bases between the two germline ends. The CDR3 nucleotides read TGTGCCAGCAGCTTAGTACAAGGGACGGGGGAGACCCAGTACTTC. It codes for CASSLVQGTGETQYF.